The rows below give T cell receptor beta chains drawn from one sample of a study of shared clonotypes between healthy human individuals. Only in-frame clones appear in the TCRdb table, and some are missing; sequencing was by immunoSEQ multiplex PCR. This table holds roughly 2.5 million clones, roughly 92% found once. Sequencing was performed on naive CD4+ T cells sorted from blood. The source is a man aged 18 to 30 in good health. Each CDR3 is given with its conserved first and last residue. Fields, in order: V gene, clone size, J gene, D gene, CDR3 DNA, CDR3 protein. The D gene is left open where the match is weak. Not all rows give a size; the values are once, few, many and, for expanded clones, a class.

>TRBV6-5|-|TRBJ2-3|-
TGTGCCAGCAGCCGCGATCCTAGCGCGGCAGATACGCAGTATTTT
CASSRDPSAADTQYF
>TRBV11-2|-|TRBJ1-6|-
TGTGCCAGCAGCTTAGCCAGGGTAGGGAGCTCCTATAATTCACCCCTCCACTTT
CASSLARVGSSYNSPLHF
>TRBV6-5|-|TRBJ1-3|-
TGTGCCAGCAGTTACACAGCTGGAAACACCATATATTTT
CASSYTAGNTIYF
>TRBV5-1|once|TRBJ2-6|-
TGCGCCAGCGGCCAACAGGGCATTGGGGCCAACGTCCTGACTTTC
CASGQQGIGANVLTF
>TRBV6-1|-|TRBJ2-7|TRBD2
TGTGCCAGCAGTGAAGACCCGCGGGGGGGCTGGGTCGAGCAGTACTTC
CASSEDPRGGWVEQYF
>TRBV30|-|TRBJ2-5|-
TGTGCCTGGAGTCGAGGTTGGGAGACCCAGTACTTC
CAWSRGWETQYF
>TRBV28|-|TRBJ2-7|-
TGTGCCAGCAGTTTATGGGACAGCTACGAGCAGTACTTC
CASSLWDSYEQYF
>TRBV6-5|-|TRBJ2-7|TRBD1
TGTGCCAGCAGTTACTCGGGACAGGGGTTCTACGAGCAGTACTTC
CASSYSGQGFYEQYF
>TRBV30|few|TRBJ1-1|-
TGTGCCTGGAGTCAGAGGGGTACCGAAGCTTTCTTT
CAWSQRGTEAFF
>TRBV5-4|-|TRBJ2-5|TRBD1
TGTGCCAGCAGCACCATCGACAGGGGGGGAGAGACCCAGTACTTC
CASSTIDRGGETQYF
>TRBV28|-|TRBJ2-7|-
TGTGCCAGCAGTTTAGCGGGGCAGACCTACGAGCAGTACTTC
CASSLAGQTYEQYF
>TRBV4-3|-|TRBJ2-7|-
TGCGCCAGCAGCCAAGGTGGATACGCGGGGGCGAGCTCCTACGAGCAGTACTTC
CASSQGGYAGASSYEQYF
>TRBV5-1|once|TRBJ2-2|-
TGCGCCAGCAGCCTCCCCCGACATGACACCGGGGAGCTGTTTTTT
CASSLPRHDTGELFF
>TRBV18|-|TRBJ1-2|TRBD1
TGTGCCAGCTCACCCCTCGCCGGGACAGGGGGGTCCTATGGCTACACCTTC
CASSPLAGTGGSYGYTF
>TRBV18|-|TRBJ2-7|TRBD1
TGTGCCAGCTCACCATCTGACAGGGGTCTGCCTTACGAGCAGTACTTC
CASSPSDRGLPYEQYF
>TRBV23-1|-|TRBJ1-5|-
TGCGCCAGCAGTCCCCAGGGGTGGGGTCAGCCCCAGCATTTT
CASSPQGWGQPQHF
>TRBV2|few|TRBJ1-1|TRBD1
TGTGCCAGCACCCAAGGACAGGGTTATGGTACTGAAGCTTTCTTT
CASTQGQGYGTEAFF
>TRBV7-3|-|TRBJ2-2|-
TGTGCCAGCAGCTTGTTAAGGAACACCGGGGAGCTGTTTTTT
CASSLLRNTGELFF